Shown below are 24 T cell receptor beta chains from a single sample sequenced in a study of control samples from healthy donors and cancer patients (dated by TCRdb to about 2020). The library was made by the immunoSEQ multiplex PCR assay. Imported from immuneACCESS, the table was reduced by TCRdb to in-frame sequences with V and J called. These copies leave out some clones; in studies compared against another copy, an unresolved V gene accounts for under half, and the cause of the remainder is not known. This sample comprises about 140,000 clones, about 89% of them detected only once. The ten most abundant clones make up 6% to 9% of the sample. Specimen: blood. These receptors were taken from a man aged 18-30 years in good health.

The V and J genes are TRBV9 and TRBJ1-1; D is ambiguous. Trimming removed 0 bases from V and 10 bases from J, with 13 bases in between. The CDR3 runs to 13 residues. CDR1 is SGDLS, CDR2 YYNGEE, per germline. The CDR3 DNA reads as TGTGCCAGCAGCGTAGCCCTCCAGGCCCCAGCTTTCTTT. Its translation: CASSVALQAPAFF.

The chain couples TRBV7-9 to TRBJ2-5; no clear D gene. CDR1 is SEHNR, CDR2 FQNEAQ, per germline (reference sequence). The CDR3 spans 14 residues. V lost 0 bases, J lost 1 base, and 6 bases lay in between. CDR3 residues: CASSLATLQETQYF. CDR3 sequence (DNA): TGTGCCAGCAGCTTAGCAACCCTCCAAGAGACCCAGTACTTC.

This clone was counted a few times. The genes are TRBV7-2 and TRBJ1-6; D uncertain. The CDR3 has 16 residues. Germline lookup yields CDR1 SGHTA and CDR2 FQGNSA. V was cut by 2 bases and J by 0 bases, with 8 bases left in between. The CDR3 here is CASSLRLSSYNSPLHF. The DNA for the CDR3 is TGTGCCAGCAGCTTACGTTTAAGCTCCTATAATTCACCCCTCCACTTT.

CDR3 in amino acids: CASSQDLRGTIYF. CDR3 bases: TGTGCCAGCAGCCAAGATCTACGTGGCACCATATATTTT. The genes are TRBV3-1 (or the pseudogene TRBV3-2) and TRBJ1-3; D gene unclear. The CDR3 extends over 13 amino acids. The V gene's germline CDR1 is LGHDT and CDR2 YNNKEL (reference sequence). Trimming stripped 0 bases from V and 9 bases from J, with 9 bases between.

Here the CDR3 reads CASSLIGVGDTEAFF. CDR3 nucleotides: TGCGCCAGCTCCCTGATCGGGGTGGGGGACACTGAAGCTTTCTTT. The rearrangement joins TRBV5-1 to TRBJ1-1, with D maybe TRBD1 (5 bases). Germline CDR1 is SGHRS and CDR2 is YFSETQ. CDR3 length: 15 amino acids. V shed 7 bases and J shed 3 bases, with 19 bases lying between them.

The rearrangement joins TRBV5-1 to TRBJ2-7, with D unresolved. The CDR3 spans 14 residues. The V gene's germline CDR1 is SGHRS and CDR2 YFSETQ. V lost 0 bases and J lost 3, with 10 bases in between. The CDR3 DNA sequence: TGCGCCAGCAGCTTGGAAGGTATTGGCTACGAGCAGTACTTC. Translating gives CASSLEGIGYEQYF.

The chain has TRBV7-9 and TRBJ2-1, with a tentative D call TRBD2 (5 bases). The germline CDR1 and CDR2 sequences are SEHNR and FQNEAQ (reference sequence). V was shortened by 4 bases and J by 7 bases, with 11 bases between the two germline ends. This CDR3 is built from 13 residues. In DNA, the CDR3 is TGTGCCAGCAGCTCCCGAGGGCCAAATGAGCAGTTCTTC. Its protein is CASSSRGPNEQFF.

The V gene is TRBV7-9, the J gene TRBJ2-3, with TRBD2 identical over 9 bases. CDR1 is SEHNR, CDR2 FQNEAQ, per germline (reference sequence). The length of the CDR3 is 15 residues. V shed 4 bases, J shed 3 bases, and the junction held 5 bases outside the gene matches. CDR3 residues: CASSYSGGGTDTQYF. In DNA, the CDR3 is TGTGCCAGCAGCTATAGCGGGGGCGGGACAGATACGCAGTATTTT.

The chain has TRBV19 and TRBJ1-4; D possibly corresponds to TRBD1 (5 bases). V was cut by 5 bases and J by 10 bases, with 17 bases left in between. Germline V gene sequence: CDR1 LNHDA, CDR2 SQIVND (reference sequence). This CDR3 has 14 residues. DNA of the CDR3: TGTGCCAGTAGTGTCCCCCGGGGGGGAAGAAAACTGTTTTTT. Protein sequence: CASSVPRGGRKLFF.

J is TRBJ2-5 and V is TRBV29-1; possibly TRBD1 for D (6 bases). CDR1 SQVTM and CDR2 ANQGSEA come from the germline V gene. Trimming cost V 3 bases and J 7 bases, with 15 bases left between them. The CDR3 consists of 13 residues. CDR3 in DNA: TGCAGCGTTGAGGACAGTCCCTTGGGGACCCAGTACTTC. Protein product: CSVEDSPLGTQYF.

This sequence joins TRBV11-1 and TRBJ2-3, with unresolved D. The CDR3 is 12 residues long. CDR1 is SGHAT and CDR2 is FQDESV in the germline V gene (reference sequence). V was cut by 11 bases and J by 0 bases, with 9 bases left in between. The CDR3 DNA follows: TGTGCCCGCCGGCGGAGCACAGATACGCAGTATTTT. It translates to CARRRSTDTQYF. Using reference TRBV11-1 and TRBJ2-3 for the parts outside the CDR3, the full variable domain is EAEVAQSPRYKITEKSQAVAFWCDPISGHATLYWYRQILGQGPELLVQFQDESVVDDSQLPKDRFSAERLKGVDSTLKIQPAELGDSAMYLCARRRSTDTQYFGPGTRLTVL.

This sequence joins TRBV5-1 and TRBJ2-7; TRBD1 matches 7 bases. Germline CDR1 and CDR2: SGHRS and YFSETQ. J lost 4 bases, V lost 4 bases, and 8 bases had no gene match. The CDR3 contains 14 residues. The CDR3 sequence: CASSADRAIYEQYF. For the CDR3, the DNA is TGCGCCAGCAGCGCCGACAGGGCTATTTACGAGCAGTACTTC.

The chain uses TRBV2 and TRBJ2-5; a weak D match, TRBD1 (5 bases). The CDR3 runs 13 residues. Trimming stripped 2 bases from V and 7 bases from J, with 11 bases between. The germline V gene has CDR1 SNHLY and CDR2 FYNNEI. CDR3 DNA sequence: TGTGCCAGCAGTGAATTCAGGGTCGGGACCCAGTACTTC. It specifies CASSEFRVGTQYF.

The genes are TRBV7-9 and TRBJ2-7; D is possibly TRBD1 (6 bases). Germline V gene data show CDR1 as SEHNR and CDR2 as FQNEAQ (reference sequence). Trimming stripped 5 bases from V and 8 bases from J, with 10 bases between. The CDR3 extends over 11 amino acids. CDR3 DNA: TGTGCCAGCAGCGCACAGGGCAAGCAGTACTTC. It codes for CASSAQGKQYF.

V is TRBV18 and J is TRBJ2-1; TRBD2 aligns across 11 bases. Germline CDR1 KGHSH, CDR2 LQKENI. CDR3 size: 16 residues. The ends lost 3 bases at V and 2 bases at J; junction bases unmatched: 3. The CDR3 reads CASSPTSGGPYNEQFF. CDR3 DNA: TGTGCCAGCTCACCTACTAGCGGGGGACCCTACAATGAGCAGTTCTTC.

The chain's CDR3 is CASGLQDRDYGYTF. The CDR3 bases are TGTGCTAGTGGTCTTCAGGACAGGGACTATGGCTACACCTTC. The chain links TRBV12-5 to TRBJ1-2; 8 nucleotides line up with TRBD1. With 5 bases clipped from V and 3 bases from J, the junction kept 5 bases outside the gene matches. CDR3 size: 14 residues. The germline V gene encodes CDR1 LGHNT and CDR2 FRNRAP.

The chain recombines TRBV11-1 with TRBJ2-2, with D possibly being TRBD1 or TRBD2 (5 bases each). V was cut by 8 bases and J by 4 bases, with 11 bases left in between. This CDR3 is 13 amino acids long. Germline CDR1 and CDR2: SGHAT and FQDESV (reference sequence). The DNA for the CDR3 is TGTGCCAGCGCTACGGGACCCACCGGGGAGCTGTTTTTT. It is translated as CASATGPTGELFF.

The CDR3 protein is CASSPSRISTQESTF. The CDR3 coding sequence is TGCGCCAGCAGCCCGTCTCGAATATCCACCCAAGAAAGCACCTTC. V and J are TRBV4-1 and TRBJ1-2; no reliable D call. Per germline, CDR1 MGHRA and CDR2 YSYEKL. This CDR3 region has 15 residues. Trimming removed 4 bases from V and 13 bases from J, with 25 bases in between.

CDR3 coding DNA: TGTGCCAGCAGCTTGGATTATGGCTACACCTTC. Translation gives CASSLDYGYTF. This chain connects TRBV5-6 to TRBJ1-2; D is unresolved. Germline V gives CDR1 SGHDT, CDR2 YYEEEE. The CDR3 sequence is 11 residues long. V lost 0 bases and J lost 5, with 2 bases in between.

The J gene is TRBJ2-3, the V gene TRBV4-2; unclear D gene. V was trimmed by 0 bases and J by 4 bases, leaving 26 bases between them. The length of the CDR3 is 20 residues. Germline assignment: CDR1 LGHNA and CDR2 YNFKEQ. The CDR3 DNA reads as TGTGCCAGCAGCCAAGAACGAGTTTACACTCGTTTATTAGATGCAGATACGCAGTATTTT. Protein product: CASSQERVYTRLLDADTQYF.

The chain couples TRBV18 to TRBJ2-2; D perhaps matches TRBD1 (6 bases). This CDR3 spans 15 amino acids. Germline V gene sequence: CDR1 KGHSH, CDR2 LQKENI. V was cut by 6 bases and J by 4 bases, with 15 bases left in between. The CDR3 loop is CASSPLDSTTGELFF. The CDR3 nucleotides read TGTGCCAGCTCGCCCTTGGACAGTACCACCGGGGAGCTGTTTTTT.

The chain links TRBV2 to TRBJ2-1; TRBD2 matches at 13 bases. Per germline, CDR1 SNHLY and CDR2 FYNNEI. V lost 6 bases, J lost 4 bases, and 6 bases stayed unmatched. The CDR3 is 16 amino acids. DNA for the CDR3: TGTGCCAGCAGGGTACTAGCGGGGGGGTTATACAATGAGCAGTTCTTC. It yields the protein CASRVLAGGLYNEQFF. The full variable domain, in which reference TRBV2 and TRBJ2-1 provide the parts outside the CDR3, is EPEVTQTPSHQVTQMGQEVILRCVPISNHLYFYWYRQILGQKVEFLVSFYNNEISEKSEIFDDQFSVERPDGSNFTLKIRSTKLEDSAMYFCASRVLAGGLYNEQFFGPGTRLTVL.

This chain uses TRBV7-9 with TRBJ1-2, with D maybe TRBD1 (5 bases). CDR1 SEHNR and CDR2 FQNEAQ come from the germline V gene (reference sequence). Trimming cost V 5 bases and J 6 bases, with 13 bases left between them. CDR3 size: 13 residues. The CDR3 nucleotides read TGTGCCAGCAGCGGCAGGGAAAGGGATGGCTACACCTTC. Protein: CASSGRERDGYTF.

The chain joins TRBV7-3 to TRBJ1-1, with D unclear. The V and J ends lost 0 bases and 5 bases respectively, with 10 bases between them. Germline V gives CDR1 SGHTA, CDR2 FQGTGA. The CDR3 is 14 amino acids. In DNA form, the CDR3 reads TGTGCCAGCAGCTTAACCCCTTTTAATACTGAAGCTTTCTTT. Protein sequence: CASSLTPFNTEAFF.